This T cell receptor (beta chain) was identified in a study of beta chain features in type 1 diabetes. On this clone itself: Its antigen is not identified.

cDNA synthesis used the whole RNA isolate, giving expressed TCRB sequences. Sequenced by immunoSEQ multiplex PCR; TCRdb stores in-frame clones only, minus some. Of 230,000 or so clones in the sample, approximately 16% were seen once. Germline V gene lookup returns CDR1 LNHDA and CDR2 SQIVND (reference sequence). The CDR3 length is 12 residues. V gave up 7 bases and J gave up 4 bases, with 10 bases separating them. Study-wide findings and caveats: All four CD4+ subsets from Type 1 diabetes patients carried moderately but significantly shorter TCRB CDR3s.

The TCR sequence derives from a man aged 30 to 45 with type 1 diabetes. The J gene is TRBJ2-5, the V gene TRBV19; a weak D match, TRBD1 (6 bases). Sequences were obtained from naive CD4+ T cells from blood. CDR3 sequence (DNA): TGTGCCAGTATAGGGGGTGGAGAGACCCAGTACTTC. It encodes CASIGGGETQYF. Filled out from reference TRBV19 and TRBJ2-5, the complete variable domain reads DGGITQSPKYLFRKEGQNVTLSCEQNLNHDAMYWYRQDPGQGLRLIYYSQIVNDFQKGDIAEGYSVSREKKESFPLTVTSAQKNPTAFYLCASIGGGETQYFGPGTRLLVL.